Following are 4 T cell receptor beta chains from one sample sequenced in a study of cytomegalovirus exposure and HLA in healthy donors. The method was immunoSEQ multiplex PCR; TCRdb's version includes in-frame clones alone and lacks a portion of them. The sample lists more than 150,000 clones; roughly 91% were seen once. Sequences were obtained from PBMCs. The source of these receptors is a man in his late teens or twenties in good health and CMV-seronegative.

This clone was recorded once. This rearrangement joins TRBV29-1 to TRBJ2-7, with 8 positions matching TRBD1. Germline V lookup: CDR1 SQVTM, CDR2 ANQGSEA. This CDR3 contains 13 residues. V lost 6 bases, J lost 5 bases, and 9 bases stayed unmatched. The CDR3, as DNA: TGCAGCGTACCCAGGCAGGGGGCCAACGAGCAGTACTTC. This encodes CSVPRQGANEQYF.

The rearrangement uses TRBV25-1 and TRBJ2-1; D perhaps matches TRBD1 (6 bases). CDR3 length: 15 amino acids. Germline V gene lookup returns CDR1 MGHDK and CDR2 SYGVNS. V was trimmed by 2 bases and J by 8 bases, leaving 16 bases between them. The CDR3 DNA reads TGTGCCAGCAGTGAAATCACAGGGTTATATCATGAGCAGTTCTTC. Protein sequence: CASSEITGLYHEQFF.

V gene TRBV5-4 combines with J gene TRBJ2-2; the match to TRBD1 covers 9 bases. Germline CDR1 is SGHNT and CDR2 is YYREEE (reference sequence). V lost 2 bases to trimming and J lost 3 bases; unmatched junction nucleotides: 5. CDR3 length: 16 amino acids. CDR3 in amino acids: CASSLPGTGYTGELFF. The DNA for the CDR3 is TGTGCCAGCAGCTTACCCGGGACAGGGTACACCGGGGAGCTGTTTTTT.

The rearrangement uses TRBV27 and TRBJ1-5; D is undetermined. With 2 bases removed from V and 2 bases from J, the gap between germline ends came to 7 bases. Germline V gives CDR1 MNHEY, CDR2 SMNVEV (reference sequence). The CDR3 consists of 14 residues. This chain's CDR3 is CASSLEPGNQPQHF. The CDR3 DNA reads TGTGCCAGCAGTTTAGAACCGGGCAATCAGCCCCAGCATTTT.